This T cell receptor beta chain derives from a study of memory CD4+ T cells and cytomegalovirus serostatus. Findings and limits, study-wide: Each of 65 to 75 CMV-associated TCRbeta sequences occurred in one to five individuals.

Assay: immunoSEQ multiplex PCR; the TCRdb copy retains only in-frame clones and omits some. The data show under 75,000 clones, around 82% seen once. Note on this clone: What it recognizes is unknown.

CDR3 length: 13 amino acids. The V gene end was trimmed by 2 bases and the J gene end by 7 bases; junction bases not matched to a gene: 3. Germline V gives CDR1 SGHVS, CDR2 FQNEAQ. The sort gate was single viable CD3+CD4+CD8-CD45RO+ cells for memory CD4+ T cells. The clonotype was recovered from an adult in good health and CMV-seronegative. Some clones in this sample may be carry-over from other donors' samples. The sample taken for sequencing was memory CD4+ T cells from blood. The chain recombines TRBV7-8 with TRBJ1-2, with TRBD1 matching 8 bases. This CDR3 reads CASSLTGGLGYTF. The CDR3 bases are TGTGCCAGCAGCTTAACAGGGGGGCTTGGCTACACCTTC. The full variable domain, in which reference TRBV7-8 and TRBJ1-2 provide the parts outside the CDR3, is GAGVSQSPRYKVAKRGQDVALRCDPISGHVSLFWYQQALGQGPEFLTYFQNEAQLDKSGLPSDRFFAERPEGSVSTLKIQRTQQEDSAVYLCASSLTGGLGYTFGSGTRLTVV.